The 19 T cell receptor beta chains reported below all come from one sample, sequenced in a study (dated by TCRdb to 2013 to 2016). Libraries came from 5' RACE. Sequencer: Illumina MiSeq. TCRdb reworked the public reads: Q25 trimming with fastp, MiXCR clone assembly, productive beta chains retained. Identical CDR3 proteins give one entry, which carries the most common genes and DNA. The sample table lists roughly 13,000 distinct CDR3 sequences, 23% of them with a count of one. 3% of the sample is taken by the ten largest. Specimen: naive CD4+ T cells sorted from blood. The cell subset or site tag for this specimen amounts to: naive CD4+ T cells, CD4+CD45RA+CD25-. The receptors here all came from a female donor with breast cancer.

The rearrangement uses TRBV12-3 or TRBV12-4 and TRBJ1-1, with a weak D call TRBD1 (6 bases). This CDR3 spans 16 amino acids. The V end lost 6 bases, the J end lost 0 bases, and 17 bases lay between the germline ends. CDR3 protein: CASSQGQLLLNTEAFF. CDR3 coding DNA: TGTGCCAGCAGCCAGGGACAACTCCTATTGAACACTGAAGCTTTCTTT.

This clonotype has at least ten counts. The chain carries TRBV20-1 and TRBJ2-3, with TRBD2 identical over 12 bases. CDR1 DFQATT and CDR2 SNEGSKA come from the germline V gene (reference sequence). Unmatched junction bases numbered 8, after V lost 6 bases and J lost 4 bases. This CDR3 is built from 15 residues. The CDR3 coding sequence is TGCAGTGCCCCCCACCGACTAGCGGGAGCAGATACGCAGTATTTT. It translates to CSAPHRLAGADTQYF.

This clonotype is labeled as medium-sized. The chain has TRBV29-1 and TRBJ2-7; the D gene is possibly TRBD2 (6 bases). CDR3 length: 12 amino acids. Germline CDR1 and CDR2: SQVTM and ANQGSEA. V was shortened by 4 bases and J by 7 bases, with 14 bases between the two germline ends. Here the CDR3 reads CSVASPAGEQYF. CDR3 in DNA: TGCAGCGTTGCGTCGCCTGCGGGGGAGCAGTACTTC.

This clonotype came up a few times. A much larger clone differs from this one at a single base, so this may be a read error. The genes are TRBV9 and TRBJ2-1; 9 positions match TRBD2. Germline V gene data show CDR1 as SGDLS and CDR2 as YYNGEE. Losses at the gene ends were 3 bases for V and 3 bases for J; bases not matched to a gene: 4. This CDR3 comprises 15 residues. CDR3 residues: CASSDGTSRYNEQFF. CDR3 nucleotide sequence: TGTGCCAGCAGCGATGGGACTAGCCGCTACAATGAGCAGTTCTTC.

A few counts support this clonotype. V and J are TRBV11-3 and TRBJ2-3, with D uncertain. V gave up 6 bases and J gave up 2 bases, with 12 bases separating them. The CDR3 runs to 14 residues. From germline, CDR1 is SGHNT and CDR2 YENEEA. For the CDR3, the DNA is TGTGCCAGCAGTCTTACGCGCTCCACAGATACGCAGTATTTT. Translating it yields CASSLTRSTDTQYF.

The chain recombines TRBV6-2 or TRBV6-3 with TRBJ2-7, with 8 positions matching TRBD1. Germline loops: CDR1 MNHEY, CDR2 SVGEGT. The CDR3 covers 13 residues. V shed 6 bases, J shed 4 bases, and the junction held 5 bases outside the gene matches. The CDR3 DNA reads TGTGCCAGCAGCAGCAGGGGGCTATACGAGCAGTACTTC. Protein sequence: CASSSRGLYEQYF.

Concerning this clonotype: The junction differs from germline at one of its ends, possibly a read error. The rearrangement joins TRBV10-2 to TRBJ1-1; tentative D call: TRBD1 (5 bases). CDR1 WSHSY and CDR2 SAAADI come from the germline V gene. The CDR3 spans 13 residues. The CDR3 DNA reads as TGTGCCAGCAGTTCTGGGGACGGGATTGAAGCTTTCTTT. It encodes CASSSGDGIEAFF.

In this sample, this clonotype turned up a few times. This chain joins TRBV19 and TRBJ1-1; D might be TRBD1 (6 bases). The CDR3 length is 13 residues. The V end was cut by 3 bases, the J end by 1 base, with 6 bases between. Germline-derived CDR1 and CDR2 are LNHDA and SQIVND (reference sequence). CDR3 protein: CASSMTGNTEAFF. For the CDR3, the DNA is TGTGCCAGTAGTATGACAGGGAACACTGAAGCTTTCTTT. The full variable domain, with the rest looked up from reference TRBV19 and TRBJ1-1, is DGGITQSPKYLFRKEGQNVTLSCEQNLNHDAMYWYRQDPGQGLRLIYYSQIVNDFQKGDIAEGYSVSREKKESFPLTVTSAQKNPTAFYLCASSMTGNTEAFFGQGTRLTVV.

A word on this clonotype: This could be a read error, since a much larger clone is one nucleotide away. The rearrangement links TRBV18 to TRBJ2-5, with D perhaps TRBD1 (6 bases). Trimming left V 3 bases short and J 1 base short, with 12 bases between. From germline, CDR1 is KGHSH and CDR2 LQKENI. The CDR3 runs 15 residues. DNA of the CDR3: TGTGCCAGCTCACCGGTACAGGGCATCCAAGAGACCCAGTACTTC. Translated, it gives CASSPVQGIQETQYF.

Ten or more counts support this clonotype. The genes are TRBV5-1 and TRBJ1-6, with unresolved D. This CDR3 contains 15 residues. Trimming left V 4 bases short and J 8 bases short, with 16 bases between. Germline V gives CDR1 SGHRS, CDR2 YFSETQ. CDR3 in DNA: TGCGCCAGCAGCACACGAACAGCGTATGATTCACCCCTCCACTTT. Translating it yields CASSTRTAYDSPLHF.

On this clonotype: A read error is possible here, since a much larger clone lies one base away. The chain carries TRBV30 and TRBJ2-3; no clear D. V gave up 5 bases and J gave up 7 bases, with 7 bases separating them. The CDR3 contains 10 residues. Per germline, CDR1 GTSNPN and CDR2 SVGIG (reference sequence). CDR3 coding DNA: TGTGCCTGGTCGACGAATACGCAGTATTTT. Translated: CAWSTNTQYF. The variable domain in full, with the rest retrieved from reference TRBV30 and TRBJ2-3, is SQTIHQWPATLVQPVGSPLSLECTVEGTSNPNLYWYRQAAGRGLQLLFYSVGIGQISSEVPQNLSASRPQDRQFILSSKKLLLSDSGFYLCAWSTNTQYFGPGTRLTVL.

This clonotype is labeled as medium-sized. The chain joins TRBV20-1 to TRBJ1-1; no reliable D call. Deletions cut 3 bases from V and 0 bases from J, with 2 bases between. The CDR3 is 11 residues long. Germline V gene sequence: CDR1 DFQATT, CDR2 SNEGSKA (reference sequence). The CDR3 nucleotides read TGCAGTGCTAGCATGAACACTGAAGCTTTCTTT. Its protein product is CSASMNTEAFF.

This clonotype is medium-sized in the sample. The chain joins TRBV11-2 to TRBJ1-2, with TRBD1 identical over 8 bases. J gave up 4 bases and V 5 bases, and 6 bases lay outside the gene matches. The germline CDR1 and CDR2 sequences are SGHAT and FQNNGV. CDR3 length: 14 amino acids. The CDR3 coding sequence is TGTGCCAGCAGCGGGGACAGGAGACTCTATGGCTACACCTTC. This encodes CASSGDRRLYGYTF.

As for this clonotype: Just one base apart from a much larger clone, this may be a read error. Since the CDR3 does not end with the conserved phenylalanine or tryptophan, this likely comes from a read error. V gene TRBV2 combines with J gene TRBJ1-2; no clear D. V gave up 2 bases and J gave up 0 bases, with 7 bases separating them. CDR1 is SNHLY, CDR2 FYNNEI, per germline. The CDR3 has 14 residues. CDR3 nucleotide sequence: TGTGCCAGCAGTGAACACAGTGCTAACTATGGCTACACCGTC. This encodes CASSEHSANYGYTV.

Within the sample, this clonotype is medium-sized. V gene TRBV7-9 combines with J gene TRBJ1-5, with D possibly being TRBD1 (6 bases). V was pared by 3 bases and J by 7 bases, with 10 bases between. The V gene's germline CDR1 is SEHNR and CDR2 FQNEAQ (reference sequence). This CDR3 contains 13 residues. The chain's CDR3 is CASSFDGGQPQHF. The CDR3 region has the DNA TGTGCCAGCAGCTTCGATGGGGGCCAGCCCCAGCATTTT.

This clonotype has only a few counts. A read error may explain this, as a much larger clone is one base away. The rearrangement uses TRBV6-1 and TRBJ1-2; possibly TRBD1 for D (6 bases). Germline CDR1 MNHNS, CDR2 SASEGT. The length of the CDR3 is 14 residues. The V gene lost 5 bases and the J gene lost 4 bases, with 14 bases spanning the gap. The CDR3 nucleotides read TGTGCCAGCAGTTCAGGACAGCGCAGCTATGGCTACACCTTC. It is translated as CASSSGQRSYGYTF.

This clonotype was recorded many times. The chain carries TRBV29-1 and TRBJ2-1; 15 positions agree with TRBD2. The trim removed 3 bases at V and 4 bases at J, leaving 7 bases unmatched. The CDR3 contains 17 residues. Germline CDR1 reads SQVTM; CDR2 reads ANQGSEA. CDR3 sequence (DNA): TGCAGCGTTGACGGGGGACTAGCGGGAGGTTTATACAATGAGCAGTTCTTC. Protein sequence: CSVDGGLAGGLYNEQFF.

This clonotype was recorded a few times. V usage is TRBV20-1 and J usage is TRBJ2-1; no clear D gene. Trimming removed 0 bases from V and 15 bases from J, with 12 bases in between. This CDR3 is built from 11 residues. Germline CDR1 and CDR2: DFQATT and SNEGSKA (reference sequence). The CDR3 DNA follows: TGCAGTGCTAGAGATTTGGCGGTCCTGTTCTTC. Protein: CSARDLAVLFF.

This clonotype appeared a few times. The chain employs TRBV27 and TRBJ1-1; D is unresolved. This CDR3 has 13 residues. In germline, CDR1 is MNHEY, CDR2 SMNVEV (reference sequence). V shed 3 bases and J shed 0 bases, with 5 bases lying between them. The CDR3: CASSFYMNTEAFF. In DNA form, the CDR3 reads TGTGCCAGCAGTTTCTACATGAACACTGAAGCTTTCTTT.